These 11 T cell receptor beta chains originate from one sample sequenced in a study of blood T cell repertoires in COVID-19. Assay used: immunoSEQ multiplex PCR; TCRdb lists only in-frame clones, some missing. The repertoire holds roughly 92,000 clones, with roughly 86% as singletons. Sequencing was performed on peripheral blood. The receptors shown here come from a man aged 45-60 years with acute or convalescent COVID-19.

This chain connects TRBV6-5 to TRBJ1-1; D is unresolved. Trimming removed 0 bases from V and 4 bases from J, with 6 bases in between. The V gene's germline CDR1 is MNHEY and CDR2 SVGAGI. This CDR3 has 13 amino acids. In DNA form, the CDR3 reads TGTGCCAGCAGTTACTCCGTTTCCACTGAAGCTTTCTTT. Amino acids: CASSYSVSTEAFF.

This rearrangement joins TRBV5-5 to TRBJ1-1; a possible D gene is TRBD1 (6 bases). Germline CDR1 and CDR2: SGHKS and YYEKEE (reference sequence). Trimming left V 0 bases short and J 1 base short, with 10 bases between. CDR3 length: 15 amino acids. CDR3: CASSLVGQSNTEAFF. The CDR3 region has the DNA TGTGCCAGCAGCTTGGTTGGACAGTCGAACACTGAAGCTTTCTTT.

This clone has just one count. This chain joins TRBV9 and TRBJ2-7; maybe TRBD2 (6 bases). The length of the CDR3 is 14 residues. V lost 1 base to trimming and J lost 6 bases, with 14 bases between them. Germline CDR1 reads SGDLS; CDR2 reads YYNGEE. As DNA, the CDR3 is TGTGCCAGCAGCGTAAATAGTGCGGGGACCGAGCAGTACTTC. Translation gives CASSVNSAGTEQYF.

The chain uses TRBV18 and TRBJ1-2; no firm D call. The CDR3 contains 13 residues. The V gene lost 2 bases and the J gene lost 2 bases, with 6 bases spanning the gap. Germline V CDR1 and CDR2: KGHSH, LQKENI. The CDR3 coding sequence is TGTGCCAGCTCACCAGCGGTAAACTATGGCTACACCTTC. Residues: CASSPAVNYGYTF.

V and J are TRBV3-1 (or the pseudogene TRBV3-2) and TRBJ2-1; 10 bases are shared with TRBD2. J lost 8 bases, V lost 1 base, and 8 bases had no gene match. The CDR3 has 16 amino acids. The germline CDR1 and CDR2 sequences are LGHDT and YNNKEL (reference sequence). The CDR3 reads CASSQGDSGRRHEQFF. CDR3 nucleotide sequence: TGTGCCAGCAGCCAAGGGGATAGCGGGAGGAGACATGAGCAGTTCTTC.

V and J are TRBV5-1 and TRBJ2-7; D possibly corresponds to TRBD1 (7 bases). CDR3 size: 14 residues. V shed 0 bases and J shed 6 bases, with 13 bases lying between them. Germline-derived CDR1 and CDR2 are SGHRS and YFSETQ. CDR3 protein: CASSLGEQGGEQYF. CDR3 DNA: TGCGCCAGCAGCTTGGGGGAGCAGGGGGGCGAGCAGTACTTC.

The CDR3 bases are TGCGCCAGCAGTGAAGGGACTAGCGGGCAACGGGAGACCCAGTACTTC. Protein sequence: CASSEGTSGQRETQYF. This chain uses TRBV10-1 with TRBJ2-5; 12 bases match TRBD2. The length of the CDR3 is 16 residues. Looked up from germline, CDR1 is WNHNN and CDR2 is SYGVQD (reference sequence). Germline trimming cut 3 bases from V and 5 bases from J; bases unmatched to any gene: 7.

This clone turned up a few times. The chain is built from TRBV5-6 and TRBJ2-7, with TRBD1 matching 8 bases. V was pared by 1 base and J by 3 bases, with 9 bases of the junction left unmatched. Germline values: CDR1 SGHDT, CDR2 YYEEEE. The CDR3 loop spans 16 amino acids. The CDR3 nucleotides read TGTGCCAGCAGCTTGTATTTCGGGGACAGGAGCTACGAGCAGTACTTC. Translation: CASSLYFGDRSYEQYF. Full variable domain (remainder filled in from reference TRBV5-6 and TRBJ2-7): DAGVTQSPTHLIKTRGQQVTLRCSPKSGHDTVSWYQQALGQGPQFIFQYYEEEERQRGNFPDRFSGHQFPNYSSELNVNALLLGDSALYLCASSLYFGDRSYEQYFGPGTRLTVT.

This chain links TRBV7-6 with TRBJ2-3; 7 nucleotides match TRBD2. CDR1 and CDR2 (germline): SGHVS, FNYEAQ. There are 16 residues in the CDR3. Germline trimming cut 5 bases from V and 0 bases from J; bases unmatched to any gene: 8. The CDR3 loop is CASSHAGGSSTDTQYF. CDR3 coding DNA: TGTGCCAGCAGCCACGCCGGGGGGTCTAGCACAGATACGCAGTATTTT.

CDR3 in DNA: TGTGCCAGCAGTGGGGACAGGGCATACGAGCAGTACTTC. It specifies CASSGDRAYEQYF. V usage is TRBV12-3 or TRBV12-4 and J usage is TRBJ2-7; 9 bases align to TRBD1. V was pared by 5 bases and J by 4 bases, with 3 bases of the junction left unmatched. CDR3 length: 13 amino acids.

Concerning this clone itself: The same CDR3 is also encoded by other DNA sequences in this sample. V gene TRBV18 combines with J gene TRBJ1-6; a possible D gene is TRBD1 (6 bases). Trimming left V 6 bases short and J 7 bases short, with 13 bases between. This CDR3 is 14 amino acids long. Per germline, CDR1 KGHSH and CDR2 LQKENI. The CDR3 bases are TGTGCCAGCTCCCCCGACAGGAAGAATTCACCCCTCCACTTT. It translates to CASSPDRKNSPLHF.